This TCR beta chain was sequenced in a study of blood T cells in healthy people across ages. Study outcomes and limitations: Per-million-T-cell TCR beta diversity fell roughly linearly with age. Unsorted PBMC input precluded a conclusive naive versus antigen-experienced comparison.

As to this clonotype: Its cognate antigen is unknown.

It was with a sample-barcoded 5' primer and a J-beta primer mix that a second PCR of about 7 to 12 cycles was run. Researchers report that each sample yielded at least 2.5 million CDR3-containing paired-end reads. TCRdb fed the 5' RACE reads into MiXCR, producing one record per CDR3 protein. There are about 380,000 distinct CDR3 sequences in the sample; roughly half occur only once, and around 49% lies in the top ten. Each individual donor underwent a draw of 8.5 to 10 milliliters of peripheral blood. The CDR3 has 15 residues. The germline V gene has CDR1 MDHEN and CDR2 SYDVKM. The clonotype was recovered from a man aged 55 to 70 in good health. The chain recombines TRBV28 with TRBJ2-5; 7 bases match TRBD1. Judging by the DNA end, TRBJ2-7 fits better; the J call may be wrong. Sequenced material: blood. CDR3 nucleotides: TGTGCCAGCAGCCAAACAGGGGCCAGGTCCTACGAGCAGTACTTC. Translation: CASSQTGARSYEQYF.